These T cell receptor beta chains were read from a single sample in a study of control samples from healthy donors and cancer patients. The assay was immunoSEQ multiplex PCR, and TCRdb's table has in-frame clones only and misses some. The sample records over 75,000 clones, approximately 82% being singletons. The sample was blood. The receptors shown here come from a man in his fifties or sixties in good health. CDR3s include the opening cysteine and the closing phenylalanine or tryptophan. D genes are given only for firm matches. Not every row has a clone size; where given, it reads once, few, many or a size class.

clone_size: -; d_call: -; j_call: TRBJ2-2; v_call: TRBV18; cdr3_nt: TGTGCCAGCTCACCACTCGAGGATCGGGAGCTGTTTTTT; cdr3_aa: CASSPLEDRELFF
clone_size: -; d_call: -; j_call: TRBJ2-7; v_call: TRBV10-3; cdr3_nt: TGTGCCATCAGTGAGTCGGAGACAGTTAACTACGAGCAGTACTTC; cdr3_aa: CAISESETVNYEQYF
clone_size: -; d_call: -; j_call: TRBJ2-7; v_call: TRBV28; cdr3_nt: TGTGCCAGCAGTTTCGTCCCCTGGGGGGGCGAAACCTACGAGCAGTACTTC; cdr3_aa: CASSFVPWGGETYEQYF
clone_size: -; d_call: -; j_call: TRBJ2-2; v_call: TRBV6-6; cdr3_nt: TGTGCCAGCAGTTCCCGGACAGCGAACACCGGGGAGCTGTTTTTT; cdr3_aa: CASSSRTANTGELFF
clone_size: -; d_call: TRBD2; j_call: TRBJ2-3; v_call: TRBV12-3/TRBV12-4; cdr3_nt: TGTGCCAGCAGCGGGGGGACGGCAGATACGCAGTATTTT; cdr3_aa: CASSGGTADTQYF
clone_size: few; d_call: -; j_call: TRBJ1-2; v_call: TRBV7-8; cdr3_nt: TGTGCCAGCAGCCGAGACCGTCGGGATGGCTACACCTTC; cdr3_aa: CASSRDRRDGYTF
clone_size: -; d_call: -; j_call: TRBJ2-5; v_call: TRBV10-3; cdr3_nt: TGTGCCATCAGGGACTCTCGGGAGACCCAGTACTTC; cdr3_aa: CAIRDSRETQYF
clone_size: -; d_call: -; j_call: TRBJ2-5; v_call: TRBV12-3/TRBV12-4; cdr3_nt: TGTGCCAGCAGTTCCGGGAGTAAAGAGACCCAGTACTTC; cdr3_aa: CASSSGSKETQYF
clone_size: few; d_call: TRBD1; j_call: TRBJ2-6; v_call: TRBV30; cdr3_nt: TGTGCCTGGAGAGGTGGGACAGGGCCCCTACTCCTGACTTTC; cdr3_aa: CAWRGGTGPLLLTF
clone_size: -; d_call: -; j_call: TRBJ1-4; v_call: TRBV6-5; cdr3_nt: TGTGCCAGCAGCAAGAGAGGGGGAGATGAAAAACTGTTTTTT; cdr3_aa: CASSKRGGDEKLFF
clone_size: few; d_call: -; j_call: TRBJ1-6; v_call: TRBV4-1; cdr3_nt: TGCGCCAGCAGCCAAGAAGAAGAGCATTCACCCCTCCACTTT; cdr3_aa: CASSQEEEHSPLHF
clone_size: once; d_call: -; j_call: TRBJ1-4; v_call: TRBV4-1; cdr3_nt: TGCGCCAGCAGCTTACCCCCGGGGGGGGATGAAAAACTGTTTTTT; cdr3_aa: CASSLPPGGDEKLFF
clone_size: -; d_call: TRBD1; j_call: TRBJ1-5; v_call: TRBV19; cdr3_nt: TGTGCCAGTAGTATGGGGACAGGGGACCAGCCCCAGCATTTT; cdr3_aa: CASSMGTGDQPQHF
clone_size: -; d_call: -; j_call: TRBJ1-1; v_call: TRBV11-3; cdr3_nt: TGTGCCAGCAGCCCATCCCCCGGGGCCCCTGAAGCTTTCTTT; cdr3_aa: CASSPSPGAPEAFF
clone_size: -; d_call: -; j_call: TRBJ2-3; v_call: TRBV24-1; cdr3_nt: TGTGCCACCAGTGATCCGGGTTCAGATACGCAGTATTTT; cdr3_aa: CATSDPGSDTQYF
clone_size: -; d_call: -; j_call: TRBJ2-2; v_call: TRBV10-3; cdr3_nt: TGTGCCATCAGTGAGTCAGGGAACACCGGGGAGCTGTTTTTT; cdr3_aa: CAISESGNTGELFF
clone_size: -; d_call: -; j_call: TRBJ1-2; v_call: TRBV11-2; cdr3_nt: TGTGCCAGCAGCTTAGATCCCCCAGCCAACTATGGCTACACCTTC; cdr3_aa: CASSLDPPANYGYTF
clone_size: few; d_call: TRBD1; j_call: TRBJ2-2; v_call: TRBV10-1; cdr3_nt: TGCGCCACAAGACAGGGGCGGAACACCGGGGAGCTGTTTTTT; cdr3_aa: CATRQGRNTGELFF
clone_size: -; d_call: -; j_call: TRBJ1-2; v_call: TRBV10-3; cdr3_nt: TGTGCCATCAGCGGAGGGGACTATGGCTACACCTTC; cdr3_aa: CAISGGDYGYTF
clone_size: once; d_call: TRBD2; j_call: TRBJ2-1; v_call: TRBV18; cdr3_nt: TGTGCCAGCTCACCACCCGTCGGGACTAGCGGGAACAATGAGCAGTTCTTC; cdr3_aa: CASSPPVGTSGNNEQFF
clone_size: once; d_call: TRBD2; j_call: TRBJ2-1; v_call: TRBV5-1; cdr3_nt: TGCGCCAGCAGCGAAACCGGGACTAGCGGGTACAATGAGCAGTTCTTC; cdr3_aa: CASSETGTSGYNEQFF
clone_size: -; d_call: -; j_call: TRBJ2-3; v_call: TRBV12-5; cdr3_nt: TGTGCTAGTGGTTTAGGGAACACAGATACGCAGTATTTT; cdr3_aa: CASGLGNTDTQYF
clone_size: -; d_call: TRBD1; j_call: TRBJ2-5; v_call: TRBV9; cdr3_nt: TGTGCCAGCAGCGTAGCTCAGGGACAGCAAGAGACCCAGTACTTC; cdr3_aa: CASSVAQGQQETQYF
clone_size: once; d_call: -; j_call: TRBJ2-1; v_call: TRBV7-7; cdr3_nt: TGTGCTAGCAGCTTAGCGTGGCCGAGCCCCTACAATGAGCAGTTCTTC; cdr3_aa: CASSLAWPSPYNEQFF
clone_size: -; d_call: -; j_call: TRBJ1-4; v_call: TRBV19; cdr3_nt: TGTGCCAGTAGCAACTGGCGGGAAAAACTGTTTTTT; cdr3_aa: CASSNWREKLFF
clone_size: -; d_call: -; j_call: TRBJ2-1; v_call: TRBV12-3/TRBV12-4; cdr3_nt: TGTGCCAGCCGGGACAACTACAATGAGCAGTTCTTC; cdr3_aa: CASRDNYNEQFF
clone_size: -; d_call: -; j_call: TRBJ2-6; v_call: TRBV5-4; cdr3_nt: TGTGCCAGCAGCTCTGGCTTCTCCGGGGCCAACGTCCTGACTTTC; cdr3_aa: CASSSGFSGANVLTF
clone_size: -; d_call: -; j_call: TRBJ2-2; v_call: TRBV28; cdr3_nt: TGTGCCAGCAGTGCCTCCAGGGGAGGGAACACCGGGGAGCTGTTTTTT; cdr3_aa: CASSASRGGNTGELFF
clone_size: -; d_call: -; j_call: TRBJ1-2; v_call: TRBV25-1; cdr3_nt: TGTGCCAGCAGTGAACGAGTCCGGGATGGCTACACCTTC; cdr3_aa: CASSERVRDGYTF
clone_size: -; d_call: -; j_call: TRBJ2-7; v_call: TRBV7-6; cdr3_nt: TGTGCCAGCAGCTTAGAGGAAGGATTCCGCTACGAGCAGTACTTC; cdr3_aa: CASSLEEGFRYEQYF
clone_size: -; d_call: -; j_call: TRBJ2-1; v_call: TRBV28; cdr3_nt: TGTGCCAGCAGCCCATTGCCTAGCCGCGATGAGCAGTTCTTC; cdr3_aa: CASSPLPSRDEQFF
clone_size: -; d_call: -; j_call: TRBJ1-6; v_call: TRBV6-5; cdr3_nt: TGTGCCAGCAGTTACAGTGGTTCACCCCTCCACTTT; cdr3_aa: CASSYSGSPLHF
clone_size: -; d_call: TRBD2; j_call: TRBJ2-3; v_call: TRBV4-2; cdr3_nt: TGTGCCAGCAGCCAGCGGGAGGCTGGGACAGATACGCAGTATTTT; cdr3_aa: CASSQREAGTDTQYF
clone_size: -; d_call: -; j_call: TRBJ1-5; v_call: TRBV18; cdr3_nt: TGTGCCAGCTCACCACCGTCTCGAGTTGGCCCCCAGCATTTT; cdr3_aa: CASSPPSRVGPQHF
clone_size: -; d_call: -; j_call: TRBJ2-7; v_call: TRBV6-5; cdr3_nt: TGTGCCAGCAGTAGCGCCTACTACGAGCAGTACTTC; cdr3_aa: CASSSAYYEQYF
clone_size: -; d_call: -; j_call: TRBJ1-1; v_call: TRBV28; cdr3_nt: TGTGCCAGCAGTTTTGTAACTGAAGCTTTCTTT; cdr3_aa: CASSFVTEAFF
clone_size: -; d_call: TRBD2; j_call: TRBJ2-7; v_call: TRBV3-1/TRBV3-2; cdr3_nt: TGTGCCAGCAGCCAAGGTAGGACTAGCTACGAGCAGTACTTC; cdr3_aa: CASSQGRTSYEQYF
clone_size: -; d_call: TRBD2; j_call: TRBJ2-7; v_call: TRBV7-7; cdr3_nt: TGTGCTAGCAGCCCCACGAGCGGGAGGGCCGATGAGCAGTACTTC; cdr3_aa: CASSPTSGRADEQYF
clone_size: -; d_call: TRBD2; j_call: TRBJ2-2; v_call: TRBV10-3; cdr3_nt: TGTGCCATTTCGAGCCGACTAGCGGTCGGGGAGCTGTTTTTT; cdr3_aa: CAISSRLAVGELFF
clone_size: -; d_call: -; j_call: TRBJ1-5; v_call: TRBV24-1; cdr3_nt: TGTGCCACCAGTGATATCGGAAGCAATCAGCCCCAGCATTTT; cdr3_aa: CATSDIGSNQPQHF
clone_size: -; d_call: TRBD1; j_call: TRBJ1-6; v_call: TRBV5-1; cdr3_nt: TGCGCCAGCAGCTTGGTAGGTGGCGCGGCAGGGGGTTCTAATTCACCCCTCCACTTT; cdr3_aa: CASSLVGGAAGGSNSPLHF
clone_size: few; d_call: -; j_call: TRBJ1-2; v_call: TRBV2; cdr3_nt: TGTGCCGGCTCCGGGAACGGGGCTCATGGCTACACCTTC; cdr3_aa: CAGSGNGAHGYTF
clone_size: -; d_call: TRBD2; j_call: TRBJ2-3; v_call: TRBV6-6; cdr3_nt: TGTGCCAGCAGCCCCGAAACCCGGGGCCGCGGGGGTACGCAGTATTTT; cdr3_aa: CASSPETRGRGGTQYF
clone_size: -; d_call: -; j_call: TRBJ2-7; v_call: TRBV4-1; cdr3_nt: TGCGCCAGCAGCCAAGATCGCCTATCCCAACCCCACGAGCAGTACTTC; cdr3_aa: CASSQDRLSQPHEQYF
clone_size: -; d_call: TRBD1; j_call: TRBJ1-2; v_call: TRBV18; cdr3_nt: TGTGCCAGCTCACCCGGACAGGATAACTATGGCTACACCTTC; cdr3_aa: CASSPGQDNYGYTF
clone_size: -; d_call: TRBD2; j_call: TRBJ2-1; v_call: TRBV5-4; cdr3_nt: TGTGCCAGCAGCTTGGAGGGTAGCGGGAGAATTGAGCAGTTCTTC; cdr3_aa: CASSLEGSGRIEQFF
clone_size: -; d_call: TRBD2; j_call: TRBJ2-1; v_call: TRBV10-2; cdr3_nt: TGCGCCAGCGAGGCTAGCGGGAGAAATGAGCAGTTCTTC; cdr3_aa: CASEASGRNEQFF
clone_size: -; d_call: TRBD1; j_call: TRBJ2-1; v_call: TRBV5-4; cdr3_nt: TGTGCCAGCAGTTCCGGACAGGGGGCCCGGTTTTACAATGAGCAGTTCTTC; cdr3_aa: CASSSGQGARFYNEQFF
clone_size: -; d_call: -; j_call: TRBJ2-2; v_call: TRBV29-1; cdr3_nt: TGCAGCGCCCCGGATAGCACCGGGGAGCTGTTTTTT; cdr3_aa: CSAPDSTGELFF
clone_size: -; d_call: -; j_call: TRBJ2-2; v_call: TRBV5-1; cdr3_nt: TGCGCCAGCAGCTTGGCCGGGACACTGTTTTTT; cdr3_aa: CASSLAGTLFF